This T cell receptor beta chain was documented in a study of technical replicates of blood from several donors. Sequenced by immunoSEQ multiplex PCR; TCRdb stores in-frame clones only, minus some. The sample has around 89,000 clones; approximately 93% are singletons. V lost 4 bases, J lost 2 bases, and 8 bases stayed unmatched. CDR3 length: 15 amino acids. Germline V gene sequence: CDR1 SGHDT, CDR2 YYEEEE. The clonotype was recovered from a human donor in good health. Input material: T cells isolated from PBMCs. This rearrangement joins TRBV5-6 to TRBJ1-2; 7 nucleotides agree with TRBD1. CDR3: CASSTLTGKNYGYTF. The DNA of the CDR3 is TGTGCCAGCAGCACCTTGACAGGGAAAAACTATGGCTACACCTTC.